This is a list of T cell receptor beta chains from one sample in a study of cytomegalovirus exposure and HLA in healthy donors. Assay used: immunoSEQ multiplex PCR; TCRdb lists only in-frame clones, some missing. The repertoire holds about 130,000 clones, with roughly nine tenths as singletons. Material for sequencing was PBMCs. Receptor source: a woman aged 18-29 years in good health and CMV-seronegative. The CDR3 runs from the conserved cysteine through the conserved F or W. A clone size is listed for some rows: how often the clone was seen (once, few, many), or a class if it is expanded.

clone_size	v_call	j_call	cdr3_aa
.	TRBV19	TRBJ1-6	CASSPTDLGSYNSPLHF
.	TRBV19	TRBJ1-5	CASRILRGDQPQHF
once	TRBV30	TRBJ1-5	CAWDRDRGAQPQHF
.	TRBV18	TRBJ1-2	CATRSGTGGLYGYTF
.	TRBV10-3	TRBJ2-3	CAIKEGGTDTQYF
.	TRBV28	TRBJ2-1	CASTRQGLASGEQFF
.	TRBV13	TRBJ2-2	CASSPNYPRLLFF
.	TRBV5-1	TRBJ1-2	CASSLVQGMSPGYGYTF
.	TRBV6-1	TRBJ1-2	CASRQVGALSYGYTF
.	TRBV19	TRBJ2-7	CAGSPGDGGEQYF
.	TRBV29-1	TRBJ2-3	CSVEDHSRLAGQDTQYF
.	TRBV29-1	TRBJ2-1	CRRGPTLSPAYNEQFF
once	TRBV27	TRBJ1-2	CASSSQLANYGYTF
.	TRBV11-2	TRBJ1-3	CASSLQGAGNTIYF
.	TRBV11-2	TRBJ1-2	CASGPTTGKGYTF
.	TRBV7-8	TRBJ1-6	CASSSKSPGEGGDSPLHF
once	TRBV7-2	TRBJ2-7	CASSYIETYEQYF
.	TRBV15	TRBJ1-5	CATSRDRGDQPQHF
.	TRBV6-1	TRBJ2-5	CASSEALAGYF
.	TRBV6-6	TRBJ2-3	CASSSRDRGLPDTQYF
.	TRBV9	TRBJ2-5	CASSVVAGETQYF
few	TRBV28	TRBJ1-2	CASSLGGYGYTF